This TCR beta chain was sequenced for a study of T cell clones after liver transplantation. The overall study: Post-transplant blood was tracked for graft-donor-reactive T cell clones identified in a pre-transplant mixed lymphocyte reaction.

With 1 base removed from V and 7 bases from J, the gap between germline ends came to 8 bases. The CDR3 has 13 residues. The germline V gene encodes CDR1 SGHNT and CDR2 YYREEE (reference sequence). Findings of the study overall: Migration into the graft, not deletion, may explain lost graft donor-reactive T cells. These preliminary findings come from unstandardized post-transplant sampling times. In two subjects, few donor cells limited the measurable donor-reactive repertoire.

Method: immunoSEQ multiplex PCR; TCRdb's copy keeps in-frame clones and lacks some. The table lists about 78,000 clones, 75% to 85% of them singletons. This clone was found once. Antigen: not known. The TCR originated in a human donor who received a liver transplant. This chain links TRBV5-4 with TRBJ1-4; D is uncertain. The sequencing here drew on CD4+ T cells from blood, taken before liver transplant. CDR3 nucleotide sequence: TGTGCCAGCAGCTTGAAGGGTAGTGAAAAACTGTTTTTT. Its protein product is CASSLKGSEKLFF.